This entry lists 30 T cell receptor beta chains sequenced from one sample in a study of CD8+CD57+ T cells in acquired aplastic anemia. Genomic DNA was employed as the template in profiling TCR beta VDJ and CDR3. A single record per CDR3 protein comes from TCRdb applying MiXCR to the reads. This table holds just over 400,000 distinct CDR3 sequences, just under 70% found once. The specimen sequenced was sorted CD4+, CD8+, or CD8+CD57+ T cells (not recorded which) from PBMCs. Receptors were obtained from a human donor in good health, serving as a control.

This clonotype has only one observation. V gene TRBV20-1 combines with J gene TRBJ2-3, with a possible D match to TRBD1 (6 bases). The CDR3 is 12 residues long. The V end lost 3 bases, the J end lost 5 bases, and 9 bases lay between the germline ends. CDR1 DFQATT and CDR2 SNEGSKA come from the germline V gene (reference sequence). The DNA of the CDR3 is TGCAGTGCTAGCCGCAGGGGAGATACGCAGTATTTT. It codes for CSASRRGDTQYF.

On this clonotype: In this CDR3 the conserved last residue, phenylalanine or tryptophan, is missing, so a read error is likely. The limits of the CDR3 on the DNA are not certain, so only TCRdb's listed CDR3 is given. This rearrangement joins TRBV7-8 to TRBJ2-5. Per the germline V gene, CDR1 is SGHVS and CDR2 is FQNEAQ. The CDR3 numbers 13 amino acids, ends counted. The CDR3 protein is CASSPKRWWRPST.

Points on this clonotype: One junction end disagrees with the germline gene, perhaps due to a read error. This rearrangement joins TRBV7-2 to TRBJ1-1; tentative D call: TRBD1 (6 bases). Looked up from germline, CDR1 is SGHTA and CDR2 is FQGNSA. This CDR3 is 14 amino acids long. The CDR3 loop is CASSLPGGNKLTLF. The CDR3 DNA is TGTGCCAGCAGCCTCCCGGGGGGCAACAAGCTGACGCTTTTT.

V usage is TRBV9 and J usage is TRBJ1-4, with no clear D. The CDR3 runs 11 residues. V lost 2 bases and J 7 bases, leaving 3 bases between the germline ends. The V gene's germline CDR1 is SGDLS and CDR2 YYNGEE. CDR3 sequence (DNA): TGTGCCAGCAGCGTCAGTGAAAAACTGTTTTTT. It encodes CASSVSEKLFF.

The chain joins TRBV7-8 to TRBJ2-7; 10 bases map to TRBD2. After removal of 5 bases from V and 13 bases from J, the junction contained 14 bases not matched to a gene. Germline CDR1 and CDR2: SGHVS and FQNEAQ. This CDR3 comprises 14 residues. CDR3 protein: CASSRDLAGVAHYF. CDR3 DNA sequence: TGTGCCAGCAGCCGTGATCTAGCGGGGGTTGCCCACTACTTC.

The genes are TRBV7-2 and TRBJ2-2; D possibly matches TRBD1 or TRBD2 (8 bases each). The CDR3 has 16 residues. Trimming removed 3 bases at V and 8 bases at J, with 19 bases between. CDR1 and CDR2 (germline): SGHTA, FQGNSA. CDR3 region: CASSLEFSGDRGELFF. In DNA, the CDR3 is TGTGCCAGCAGCTTGGAGTTTAGCGGGGACAGGGGGGAGCTGTTTTTT.

Comments on this clonotype: Likely a read error: the CDR3 ends without its conserved phenylalanine or tryptophan. This chain connects TRBV7-9 to TRBJ1-1; D possibly corresponds to TRBD1 (5 bases). Germline V gene sequence: CDR1 SEHNR, CDR2 FQNEAQ (reference sequence). V was shortened by 5 bases and J by 5 bases, with 12 bases between the two germline ends. The CDR3 runs 13 residues. The chain's CDR3 is CASSLGGATEAFL. In DNA form, the CDR3 reads TGTGCCAGCAGCCTAGGAGGGGCTACTGAAGCTTTCCTT.

This clonotype was recorded many times. V and J are TRBV20-1 and TRBJ2-7, with 13 bases matching TRBD2. In germline, CDR1 is DFQATT, CDR2 SNEGSKA (reference sequence). This CDR3 is 18 amino acids long. V shed 5 bases and J 2 bases; nucleotides not matched to a gene: 15. The CDR3 sequence is CSAANPSLAGGGTYEQYF. The CDR3 DNA follows: TGCAGTGCTGCTAACCCCTCACTAGCGGGGGGGGGCACCTACGAGCAGTACTTC.

The V call is TRBV2, the J call TRBJ2-7; D possibly corresponds to TRBD2 (6 bases). The V gene's germline CDR1 is SNHLY and CDR2 FYNNEI. This CDR3 contains 11 residues. The CDR3 bases are TGTGCCAGCAGCCGCGGGGATGGGCAGAACGTC. Its protein product is CASSRGDGQNV.

As for this clonotype: This may come from a read error, since a much larger clone is one base off. The chain uses TRBV6-1 and TRBJ1-5; TRBD1 matches 7 bases. The germline V gene has CDR1 MNHNS and CDR2 SASEGT. After removal of 11 bases from V and 0 bases from J, the junction contained 13 bases not matched to a gene. The CDR3 loop spans 16 amino acids. CDR3 sequence: CACNDRVSYSNQPQHF. The CDR3 nucleotides read TGTGCCTGCAATGACAGGGTGAGCTATAGCAATCAGCCCCAGCATTTT.

Details on this clonotype: A junction boundary mismatches the germline segment, possibly from a read error. The V and J genes are TRBV15 and TRBJ1-4; 8 nucleotides agree with TRBD1. The CDR3 runs to 14 residues. Germline-derived CDR1 and CDR2 are LNHNV and YYDKDF (reference sequence). CDR3: CASSRTGHNEKLFF. The CDR3 coding sequence is TGTGCCAGCAGCAGGACAGGGCACAATGAAAAACTGTTCTTC.

This clonotype was observed once. A single base separates this from a much larger clone, so it may be a read error. The V gene is TRBV6-5, the J gene TRBJ1-1; a weak D match, TRBD1 (5 bases). The V end was cut by 2 bases, the J end by 6 bases, with 13 bases between. The CDR3 covers 14 residues. Germline lookup yields CDR1 MNHEY and CDR2 SVGAGI. The CDR3 here is CASSYRQGIAEAFF. DNA of the CDR3: TGTGCCAGCAGTTACAGGCAGGGTATCGCTGAAGCTTTCTTT.

The table lists this clonotype with many counts. V usage is TRBV19 and J usage is TRBJ1-3, with D hard to call. Trimming took 4 bases from V and 0 from J, leaving 4 bases between them. The CDR3 spans 13 residues. Germline V gene sequence: CDR1 LNHDA, CDR2 SQIVND (reference sequence). The CDR3 DNA follows: TGTGCCAGTAGTACAAACTCTGGAAACACCATATATTTT. It yields the protein CASSTNSGNTIYF.

The rearrangement links TRBV19 to TRBJ1-6; TRBD1 is a possible D gene (5 bases). Trimming left V 4 bases short and J 9 bases short, with 16 bases between. The CDR3 runs to 15 residues. Germline-derived CDR1 and CDR2 are LNHDA and SQIVND (reference sequence). In DNA form, the CDR3 reads TGTGCCAGTAGTACCCAGGGTAAAGGTAGTTCACCCCTCCACTTT. The encoded protein is CASSTQGKGSSPLHF.

Many counts were recorded for this clonotype. The genes are TRBV11-2 and TRBJ2-3; D perhaps matches TRBD2 (6 bases). The CDR3 is made up of 16 amino acids. Trimming took 1 base from V and 0 from J, leaving 11 bases between them. Germline V gives CDR1 SGHAT, CDR2 FQNNGV. CDR3 coding DNA: TGTGCCAGCAGCTTAGTCGGCGGGGCTAGCACAGATACGCAGTATTTT. Encoded protein: CASSLVGGASTDTQYF.

This sequence joins TRBV6-5 and TRBJ2-5, with TRBD1 matching over 10 bases. The CDR3 runs 18 residues. Germline-derived CDR1 and CDR2 are MNHEY and SVGAGI. V was clipped by 6 bases and J by 1 base; unmatched bases: 14. The CDR3 is CASSPPFGTGVFQETQYF. CDR3 nucleotide sequence: TGTGCCAGCAGCCCACCTTTCGGGACAGGGGTGTTCCAAGAGACCCAGTACTTC.

This clonotype was counted once. V usage is TRBV20-1 and J usage is TRBJ1-3; D is undetermined. CDR1 and CDR2 from the germline V gene are DFQATT and SNEGSKA (reference sequence). The CDR3 loop spans 16 amino acids. V lost 6 bases and J 3 bases, leaving 21 bases between the germline ends. CDR3 amino acids: CSAVSGETSNGNTIYF. Written as DNA, the CDR3 is TGCAGTGCCGTTAGCGGGGAGACTAGCAATGGAAACACCATATATTTT.

The chain employs TRBV7-2 and TRBJ1-1, with D unclear. Germline assignment: CDR1 SGHTA and CDR2 FQGNSA. This CDR3 spans 15 amino acids. Deletions cut 1 base from V and 14 bases from J, with 23 bases between. The CDR3 DNA reads TGTGCCAGCAGCTTAGGGGCGACCCTAAACACGCAGTACTTCTTT. Protein sequence: CASSLGATLNTQYFF.

The chain employs TRBV5-1 and TRBJ1-2, with D unclear. Trimming took off 0 bases at V and 7 bases at J, with 13 bases between the two ends. The CDR3 length is 14 residues. Per germline, CDR1 SGHRS and CDR2 YFSETQ. CDR3 in DNA: TGCGCCAGCAGCTTGGCCTTGTGGCTGACTGGCTACACCTTC. Translated, it gives CASSLALWLTGYTF. The complete variable domain, with remaining parts taken from reference TRBV5-1 and TRBJ1-2, reads KAGVTQTPRYLIKTRGQQVTLSCSPISGHRSVSWYQQTPGQGLQFLFEYFSETQRNKGNFPGRFSGRQFSNSRSEMNVSTLELGDSALYLCASSLALWLTGYTFGSGTRLTVV.

Of note for this clonotype: One end of the junction varies from germline; a read error may be responsible. The rearrangement links TRBV10-1 to TRBJ1-4, with D possibly being TRBD1 (6 bases). CDR3 length: 12 amino acids. Germline CDR1 reads WNHNN; CDR2 reads SYGVQD (reference sequence). Written as DNA, the CDR3 is TGTGCCAGTACTCAAGAGGGGGGGAAACTGCTTTTT. Amino acid sequence: CASTQEGGKLLF.

The chain links TRBV4-1 to TRBJ1-4; D gene uncertain. The CDR3 is made up of 15 amino acids. Trimming took off 6 bases at V and 8 bases at J, with 19 bases between the two ends. CDR1 MGHRA and CDR2 YSYEKL come from the germline V gene. CDR3 DNA: TGCGCCAGCAGTGCTGAGACCAAAGGCGAGGAAAAACTGTTTTTT. It codes for CASSAETKGEEKLFF.

As to this clonotype: No conserved phenylalanine or tryptophan ends this CDR3, so it is likely a read error. No DNA is shown, since the ends of the CDR3 on it are uncertain; the CDR3 is the one TCRdb lists. The rearrangement joins TRBV2 to TRBJ1-1. Germline values: CDR1 SNHLY, CDR2 FYNNEI. The CDR3 contains 14 residues when both ends are counted. The CDR3 loop reads CASSSNGADTEAFV.

This chain connects TRBV7-2 to TRBJ2-1, with 7 nucleotides matching TRBD1. CDR1 is SGHTA, CDR2 FQGNSA, per germline. With V trimmed by 0 bases and J by 12 bases, 11 bases remained unmatched. The length of the CDR3 is 15 residues. CDR3 nucleotides: TGTGCCAGCAGCTTAGCAGGCAGGGGGATAGATGGGCAGTTCTTC. This sequence encodes CASSLAGRGIDGQFF.

This rearrangement joins TRBV20-1 to TRBJ2-5; D is undetermined. V lost 6 bases and J lost 0, with 17 bases in between. From germline, CDR1 is DFQATT and CDR2 SNEGSKA (reference sequence). The CDR3 is 15 amino acids. The CDR3 sequence is CSAGRLGGHQETQYF. The CDR3, as DNA: TGCAGTGCAGGACGTTTAGGCGGACACCAAGAGACCCAGTACTTC.

Ten or more counts support this clonotype. The chain recombines TRBV12-3 or TRBV12-4 with TRBJ2-7; D is tentatively TRBD1 or TRBD2 (5 bases each). This CDR3 comprises 13 residues. Trimming removed 11 bases from V and 2 bases from J, with 16 bases in between. The CDR3 here is CASQRGRTYEQYF. The CDR3 nucleotides read TGTGCCTCCCAGAGGGGCAGGACCTACGAGCAGTACTTC.

The V call is TRBV11-2, the J call TRBJ2-6, with no clear D. There are 15 residues in the CDR3. Germline loops: CDR1 SGHAT, CDR2 FQNNGV. V dropped 5 bases and J dropped 1 base, with 9 bases sitting between them. The CDR3 sequence is CASSSLLSGANVLTF. The CDR3 nucleotides read TGTGCCAGCAGCAGCCTATTGTCTGGGGCCAACGTCCTGACTTTC.

The rearrangement uses TRBV2 and TRBJ1-3; D gene unclear. This CDR3 contains 14 residues. The V gene's germline CDR1 is SNHLY and CDR2 FYNNEI. Trimming shortened V by 6 bases and J by 0 bases, and 9 bases separated the two germline ends. CDR3 region: CASSPTASGNTIYF. In DNA form, the CDR3 reads TGTGCCAGCAGCCCCACGGCCTCTGGAAACACCATATATTTT. Full variable domain (missing parts from reference TRBV2 and TRBJ1-3): EPEVTQTPSHQVTQMGQEVILRCVPISNHLYFYWYRQILGQKVEFLVSFYNNEISEKSEIFDDQFSVERPDGSNFTLKIRSTKLEDSAMYFCASSPTASGNTIYFGEGSWLTVV.

The V and J genes are TRBV2 and TRBJ2-7; D assignment may be TRBD1 or TRBD2 (7 bases each). Germline V gives CDR1 SNHLY, CDR2 FYNNEI. This CDR3 has 13 residues. V shed 6 bases and J shed 5 bases, with 14 bases lying between them. Here the CDR3 DNA reads TGTGCCAGCAGCCAGGGAGGGGGCAACGAGCAGTACTTC. This translates into CASSQGGGNEQYF.

In regard to this clonotype: A much bigger clone sits one base away, suggesting this may be a read error. The chain links TRBV7-3 to TRBJ2-7; weak D call: TRBD1 (6 bases). Germline-derived CDR1 and CDR2 are SGHTA and FQGTGA. The CDR3 consists of 15 residues. Between the trimmed V and J ends, which lost 11 bases and 6 bases, there was a span of 26 bases. CDR3 in DNA: TGTGCCTGGAGACGGGCGCCAGGGGAGTTTTTCGAGCAGTACTTC. Translated: CAWRRAPGEFFEQYF.

This clonotype came up many times. The chain joins TRBV27 to TRBJ1-2, with a tentative D call TRBD1 (5 bases). The CDR3 consists of 15 residues. Germline V lookup: CDR1 MNHEY, CDR2 SMNVEV (reference sequence). Trimming removed 7 bases at V and 8 bases at J, with 23 bases between. For the CDR3, the DNA is TGTGCCAGCACTCCCTCCCCCTCCGGGGGAGGAGGCTACACCTTC. Translation: CASTPSPSGGGGYTF.